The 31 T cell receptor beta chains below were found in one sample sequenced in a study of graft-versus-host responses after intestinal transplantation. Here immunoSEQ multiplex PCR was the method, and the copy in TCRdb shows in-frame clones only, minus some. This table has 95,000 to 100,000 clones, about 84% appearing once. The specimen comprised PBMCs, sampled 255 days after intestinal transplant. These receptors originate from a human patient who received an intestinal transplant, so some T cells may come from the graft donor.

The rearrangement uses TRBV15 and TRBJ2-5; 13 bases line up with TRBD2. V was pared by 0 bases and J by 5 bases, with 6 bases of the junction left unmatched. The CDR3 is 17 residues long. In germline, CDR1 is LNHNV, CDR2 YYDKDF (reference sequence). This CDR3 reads CATSRDRVLAGGETQYF. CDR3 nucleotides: TGTGCCACCAGCAGAGATAGGGTACTAGCGGGAGGGGAGACCCAGTACTTC.

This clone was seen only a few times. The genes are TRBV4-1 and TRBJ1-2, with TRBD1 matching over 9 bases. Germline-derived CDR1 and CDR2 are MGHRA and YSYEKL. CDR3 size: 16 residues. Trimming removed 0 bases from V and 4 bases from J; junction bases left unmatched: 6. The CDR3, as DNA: TGCGCCAGCAGCCAAGAAATCACAGGGGGCATCTATGGCTACACCTTC. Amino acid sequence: CASSQEITGGIYGYTF.

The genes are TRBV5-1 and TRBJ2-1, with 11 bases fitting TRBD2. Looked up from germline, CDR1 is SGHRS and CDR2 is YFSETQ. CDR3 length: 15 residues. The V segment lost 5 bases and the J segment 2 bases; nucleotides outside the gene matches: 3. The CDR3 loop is CASSQGLAAYNEQFF. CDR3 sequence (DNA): TGCGCCAGCAGTCAGGGACTAGCGGCCTACAATGAGCAGTTCTTC.

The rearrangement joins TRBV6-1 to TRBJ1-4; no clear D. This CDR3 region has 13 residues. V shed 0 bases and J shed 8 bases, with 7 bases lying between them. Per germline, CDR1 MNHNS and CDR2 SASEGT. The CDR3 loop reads CASSEAGSEKLFF. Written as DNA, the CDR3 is TGTGCCAGCAGTGAAGCGGGCAGCGAAAAACTGTTTTTT.

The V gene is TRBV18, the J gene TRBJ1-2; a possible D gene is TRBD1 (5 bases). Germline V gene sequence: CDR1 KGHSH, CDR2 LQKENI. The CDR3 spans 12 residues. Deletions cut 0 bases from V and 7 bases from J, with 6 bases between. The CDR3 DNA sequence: TGTGCCAGCTCACCACCCGGGGCTGGCTACACCTTC. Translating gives CASSPPGAGYTF. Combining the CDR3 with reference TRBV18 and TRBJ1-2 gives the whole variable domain NAGVMQNPRHLVRRRGQEARLRCSPMKGHSHVYWYRQLPEEGLKFMVYLQKENIIDESGMPKERFSAEFPKEGPSILRIQQVVRGDSAAYFCASSPPGAGYTFGSGTRLTVV.

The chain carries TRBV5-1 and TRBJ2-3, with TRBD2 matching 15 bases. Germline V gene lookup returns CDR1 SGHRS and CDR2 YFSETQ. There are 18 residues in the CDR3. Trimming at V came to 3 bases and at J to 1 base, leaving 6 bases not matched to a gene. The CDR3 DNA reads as TGCGCCAGCAGCTCCGGACTAGCGGGGGGGCGGGGCACAGATACGCAGTATTTT. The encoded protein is CASSSGLAGGRGTDTQYF.

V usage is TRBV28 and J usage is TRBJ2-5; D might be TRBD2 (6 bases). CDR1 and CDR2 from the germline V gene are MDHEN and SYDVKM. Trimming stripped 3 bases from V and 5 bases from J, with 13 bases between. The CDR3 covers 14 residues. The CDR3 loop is CASSFSGGIETQYF. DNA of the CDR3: TGTGCCAGCAGTTTTAGTGGGGGGATCGAGACCCAGTACTTC.

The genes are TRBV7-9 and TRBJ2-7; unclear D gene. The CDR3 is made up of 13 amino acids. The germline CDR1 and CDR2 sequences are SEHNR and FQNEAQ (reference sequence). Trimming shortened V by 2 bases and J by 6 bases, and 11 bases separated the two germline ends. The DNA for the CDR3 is TGTGCCAGCAGCTTATCCCTGGCAAGCGAGCAGTACGTC. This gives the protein CASSLSLASEQYV.

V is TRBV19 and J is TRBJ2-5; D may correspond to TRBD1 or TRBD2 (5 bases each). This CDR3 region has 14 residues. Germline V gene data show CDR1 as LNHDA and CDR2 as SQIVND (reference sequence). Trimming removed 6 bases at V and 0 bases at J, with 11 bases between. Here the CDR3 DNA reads TGTGCCAGTAGCCCGGGACCGAACCAAGAGACCCAGTACTTC. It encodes CASSPGPNQETQYF.

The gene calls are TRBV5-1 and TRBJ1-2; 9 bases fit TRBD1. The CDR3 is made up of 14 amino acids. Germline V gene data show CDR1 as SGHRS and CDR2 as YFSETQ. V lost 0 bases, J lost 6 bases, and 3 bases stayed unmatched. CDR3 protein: CASSLARTGDGYTF. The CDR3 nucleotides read TGCGCCAGCAGCTTGGCCCGGACAGGGGATGGCTACACCTTC.

DNA for the CDR3: TGCGCCAGCAGCCAAGTCCTTGGAGGAAACACCATATATTTT. It encodes CASSQVLGGNTIYF. The J gene is TRBJ1-3, the V gene TRBV4-1, with D unclear. Germline CDR1 is MGHRA and CDR2 is YSYEKL. Trimming cost V 1 base and J 4 bases, with 8 bases left between them. The CDR3 covers 14 residues.

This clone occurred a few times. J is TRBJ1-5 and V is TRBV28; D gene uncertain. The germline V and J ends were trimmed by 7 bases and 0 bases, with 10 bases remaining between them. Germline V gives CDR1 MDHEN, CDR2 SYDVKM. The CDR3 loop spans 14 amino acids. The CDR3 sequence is CASTRGYSNQPQHF. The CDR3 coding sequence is TGTGCCAGCACTCGGGGATATAGCAATCAGCCCCAGCATTTT.

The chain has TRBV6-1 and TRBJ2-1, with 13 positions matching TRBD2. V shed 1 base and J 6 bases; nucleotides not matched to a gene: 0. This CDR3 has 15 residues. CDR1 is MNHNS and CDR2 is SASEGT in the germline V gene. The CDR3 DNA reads TGTGCCAGCAGTGAAGGGACTAGCGGGAGCAATGAGCAGTTCTTC. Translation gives CASSEGTSGSNEQFF.

The CDR3 nucleotides are TGTGCCAGCAGCCCTACGGGAGCGGGAGTCTACGAGCAGTACTTC. It yields the protein CASSPTGAGVYEQYF. The chain joins TRBV13 to TRBJ2-5, with 8 bases identical to TRBD2. The DNA matches TRBJ2-7 better at its end, which makes the J call doubtful. In germline, CDR1 is PRHDT, CDR2 FYEKMQ (reference sequence). The CDR3 has 15 residues.

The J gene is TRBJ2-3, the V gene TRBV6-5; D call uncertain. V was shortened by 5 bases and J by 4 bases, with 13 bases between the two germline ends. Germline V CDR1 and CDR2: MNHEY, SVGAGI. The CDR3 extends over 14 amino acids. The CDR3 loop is CASSRSRTADTQYF. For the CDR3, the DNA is TGTGCCAGCAGTCGGTCTAGAACCGCAGATACGCAGTATTTT.

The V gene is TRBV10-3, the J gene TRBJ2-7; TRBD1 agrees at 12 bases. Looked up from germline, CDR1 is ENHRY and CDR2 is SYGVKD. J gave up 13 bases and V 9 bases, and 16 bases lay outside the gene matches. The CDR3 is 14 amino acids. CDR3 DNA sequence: TGTGCCATTTCACCGGGACAGGGGGCCACGAGCAGTTACTTC. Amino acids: CAISPGQGATSSYF.

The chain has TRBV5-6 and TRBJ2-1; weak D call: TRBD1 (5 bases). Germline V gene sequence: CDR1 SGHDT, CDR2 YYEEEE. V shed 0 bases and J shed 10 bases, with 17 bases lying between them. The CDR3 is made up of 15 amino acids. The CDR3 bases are TGTGCCAGCAGCTTGGGTCAAGGGGTACGACAGGAGCAGTTCTTC. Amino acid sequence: CASSLGQGVRQEQFF.

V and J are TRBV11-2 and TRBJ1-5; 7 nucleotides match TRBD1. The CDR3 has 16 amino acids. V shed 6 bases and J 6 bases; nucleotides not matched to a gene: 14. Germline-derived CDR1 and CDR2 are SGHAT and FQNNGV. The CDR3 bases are TGTGCCAGCAGTCTAGCCCTGGGACAGATTGGTCAGCCCCAGCATTTT. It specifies CASSLALGQIGQPQHF.

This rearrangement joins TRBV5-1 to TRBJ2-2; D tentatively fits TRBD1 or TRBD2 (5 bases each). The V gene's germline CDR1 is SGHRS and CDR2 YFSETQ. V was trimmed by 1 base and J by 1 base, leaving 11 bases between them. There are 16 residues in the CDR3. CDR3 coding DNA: TGCGCCAGCAGCTTGACGAGGGGCGGGAACACCGGGGAGCTGTTTTTT. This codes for CASSLTRGGNTGELFF.

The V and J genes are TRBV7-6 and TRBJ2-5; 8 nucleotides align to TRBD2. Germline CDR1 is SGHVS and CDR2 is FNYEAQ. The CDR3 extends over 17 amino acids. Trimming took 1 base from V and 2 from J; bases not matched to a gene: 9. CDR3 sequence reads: CASSLVSHAGGQETQYF. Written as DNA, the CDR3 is TGTGCCAGCAGCTTAGTATCCCACGCGGGGGGACAAGAGACCCAGTACTTC.

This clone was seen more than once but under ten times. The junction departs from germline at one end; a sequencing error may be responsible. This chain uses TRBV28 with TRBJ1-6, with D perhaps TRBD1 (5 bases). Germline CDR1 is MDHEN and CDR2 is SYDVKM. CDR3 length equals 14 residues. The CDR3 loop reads CASRLWGDNSPLHF. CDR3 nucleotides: TGTGCCAGCAGGTTATGGGGGGATAATTCACCCCTCCACTTT.

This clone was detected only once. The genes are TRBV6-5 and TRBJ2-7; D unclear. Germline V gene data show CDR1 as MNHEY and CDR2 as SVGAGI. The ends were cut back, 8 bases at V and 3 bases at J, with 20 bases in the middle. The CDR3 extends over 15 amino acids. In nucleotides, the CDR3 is TGTGCCAGCCAGACGGATGACACGGGTTACTACGAGCAGTACTTC. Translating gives CASQTDDTGYYEQYF.

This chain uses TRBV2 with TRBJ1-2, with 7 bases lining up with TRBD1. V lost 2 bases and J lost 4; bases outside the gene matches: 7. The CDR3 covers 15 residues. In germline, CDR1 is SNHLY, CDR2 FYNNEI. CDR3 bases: TGTGCCAGCAGTGAAAGGCCCAGGGACAGCTATGGCTACACCTTC. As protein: CASSERPRDSYGYTF.

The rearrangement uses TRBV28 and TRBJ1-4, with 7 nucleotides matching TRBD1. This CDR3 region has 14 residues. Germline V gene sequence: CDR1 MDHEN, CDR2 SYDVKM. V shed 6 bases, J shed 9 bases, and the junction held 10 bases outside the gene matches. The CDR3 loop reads CASSLRTGPQKLFF. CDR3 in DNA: TGTGCCAGCAGCCTTAGGACAGGACCTCAAAAACTGTTTTTT. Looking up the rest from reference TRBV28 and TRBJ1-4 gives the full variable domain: DVKVTQSSRYLVKRTGEKVFLECVQDMDHENMFWYRQDPGLGLRLIYFSYDVKMKEKGDIPEGYSVSREKKERFSLILESASTNQTSMYLCASSLRTGPQKLFFGSGTQLSVL.

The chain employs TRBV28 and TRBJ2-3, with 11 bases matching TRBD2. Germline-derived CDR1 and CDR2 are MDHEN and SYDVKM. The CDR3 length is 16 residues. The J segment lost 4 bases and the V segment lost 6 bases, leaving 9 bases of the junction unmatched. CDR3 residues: CASSPNGGLAADTQYF. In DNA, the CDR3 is TGTGCCAGCAGCCCTAATGGGGGACTAGCGGCAGATACGCAGTATTTT.

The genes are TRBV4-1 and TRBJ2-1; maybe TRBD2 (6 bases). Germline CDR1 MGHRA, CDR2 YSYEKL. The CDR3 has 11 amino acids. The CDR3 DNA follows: TGCGCGACTAGGAGCTACAATGAGCAGTTCTTC. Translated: CATRSYNEQFF.

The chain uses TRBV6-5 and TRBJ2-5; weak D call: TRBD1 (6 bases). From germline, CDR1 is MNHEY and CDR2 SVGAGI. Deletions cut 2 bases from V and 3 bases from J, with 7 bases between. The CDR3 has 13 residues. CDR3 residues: CASSYDRKETQYF. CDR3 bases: TGTGCCAGCAGTTACGACAGGAAAGAGACCCAGTACTTC.

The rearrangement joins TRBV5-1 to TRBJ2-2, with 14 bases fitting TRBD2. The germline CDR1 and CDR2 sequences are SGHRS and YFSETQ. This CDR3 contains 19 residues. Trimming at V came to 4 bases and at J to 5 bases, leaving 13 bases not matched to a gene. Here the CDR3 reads CASSLGLAGGRAGTGELFF. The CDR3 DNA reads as TGCGCCAGCAGCCTCGGACTAGCGGGAGGTCGGGCGGGGACCGGGGAGCTGTTTTTT.

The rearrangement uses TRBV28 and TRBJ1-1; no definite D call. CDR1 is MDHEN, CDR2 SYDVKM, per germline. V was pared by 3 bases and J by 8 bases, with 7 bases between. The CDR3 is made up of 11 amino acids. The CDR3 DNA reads TGTGCCAGCAGTTTGTCCTCCGAAGCTTTCTTT. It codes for CASSLSSEAFF.

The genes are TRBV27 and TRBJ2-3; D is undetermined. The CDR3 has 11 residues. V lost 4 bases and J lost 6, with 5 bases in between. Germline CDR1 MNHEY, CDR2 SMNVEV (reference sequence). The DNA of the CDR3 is TGTGCCAGCAGTTCCGGTGATACGCAGTATTTT. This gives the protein CASSSGDTQYF.

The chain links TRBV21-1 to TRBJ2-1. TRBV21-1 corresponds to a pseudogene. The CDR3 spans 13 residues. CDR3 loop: CASRSRGVNEQFF. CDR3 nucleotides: TGTGCCAGCAGGTCAAGAGGGGTCAATGAGCAGTTCTTC.